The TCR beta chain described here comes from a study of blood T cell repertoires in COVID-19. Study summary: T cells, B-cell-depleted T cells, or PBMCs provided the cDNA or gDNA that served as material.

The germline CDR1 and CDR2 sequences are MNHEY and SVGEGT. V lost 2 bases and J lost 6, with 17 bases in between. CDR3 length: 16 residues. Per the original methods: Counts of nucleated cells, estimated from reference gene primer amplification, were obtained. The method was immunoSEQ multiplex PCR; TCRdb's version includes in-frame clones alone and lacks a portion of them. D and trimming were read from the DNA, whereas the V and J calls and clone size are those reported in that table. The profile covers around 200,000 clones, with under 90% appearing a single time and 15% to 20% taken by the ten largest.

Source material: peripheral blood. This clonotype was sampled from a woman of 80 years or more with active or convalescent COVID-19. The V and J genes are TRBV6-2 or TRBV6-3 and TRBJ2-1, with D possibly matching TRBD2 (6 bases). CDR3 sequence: CASSYRSEGNRNEQFF. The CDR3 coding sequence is TGTGCCAGCAGTTACCGGTCGGAGGGTAACCGCAATGAGCAGTTCTTC.